This T cell receptor beta chain was found in a study of long-term antiretroviral therapy in people with HIV. Study-wide points: On ART adherence, viral resistance or therapy changes, no data were available. Dominant in the repertoire at all time points were clones expanded before ART.

Every participant gave one or more pre-ART and two or more post-ART PBMC samples. Germline V lookup: CDR1 KGHSH, CDR2 LQKENI. Trimming shortened V by 3 bases and J by 0 bases, and 6 bases separated the two germline ends. This CDR3 region has 15 residues. A remark on this clone: What it binds is not known.

Researchers report immunoSEQ v3.0 was run at survey level. The study targeted roughly 40,000-50,000 T-cell genomes per sample in sequencing. Data came from immunoSEQ multiplex PCR; TCRdb stores just in-frame clones and leaves some out. The sample consists of around 20,000 clones, around 87% of them appearing once. This material consisted of unsorted PBMCs, taken 4.2 years after starting antiretroviral therapy. The chain has TRBV18 and TRBJ2-6; possible D gene TRBD1, 5 bases. This TCR was sampled from a man aged 45-65 years with HIV. CDR3 nucleotides: TGTGCCAGCTCACCCGACAGCTCTGGGGCCAACGTCCTGACTTTC. It codes for CASSPDSSGANVLTF. The entire variable domain, with the rest obtained from reference TRBV18 and TRBJ2-6, is as follows: NAGVMQNPRHLVRRRGQEARLRCSPMKGHSHVYWYRQLPEEGLKFMVYLQKENIIDESGMPKERFSAEFPKEGPSILRIQQVVRGDSAAYFCASSPDSSGANVLTFGAGSRLTVL.